This T cell receptor (beta chain) emerged from a study of cytomegalovirus exposure and HLA in healthy donors. On this clone itself: Its antigen is unidentified.

Study-level points and caveats: TRBV6-2, TRBV6-3 and some other V segments were unresolvable in 87-base-pair reads. Information on immune exposure was restricted to one variable (CMV serostatus).

Germline values: CDR1 SGHTA, CDR2 FQGNSA. Losses at the gene ends were 1 base for V and 4 bases for J; bases not matched to a gene: 8. This CDR3 contains 16 residues. PCR primers comprised 60 Vbeta and 13 Jbeta primers. Sequencing was performed with immunoSEQ multiplex PCR; in TCRdb, only in-frame clones are kept and a portion is missing. The sample has some 120,000 clones, about four fifths seen once; the top ten hold about 2.7%. This receptor was identified in a young woman in good health and CMV-seropositive. The gene calls are TRBV7-2 and TRBJ1-1, with TRBD1 matching over 8 bases. The sequenced sample was PBMCs. The CDR3 nucleotides are TGTGCCAGCAGCTTAGTCGCAGGGGGCTTGACCACTGAAGCTTTCTTT. As protein: CASSLVAGGLTTEAFF.